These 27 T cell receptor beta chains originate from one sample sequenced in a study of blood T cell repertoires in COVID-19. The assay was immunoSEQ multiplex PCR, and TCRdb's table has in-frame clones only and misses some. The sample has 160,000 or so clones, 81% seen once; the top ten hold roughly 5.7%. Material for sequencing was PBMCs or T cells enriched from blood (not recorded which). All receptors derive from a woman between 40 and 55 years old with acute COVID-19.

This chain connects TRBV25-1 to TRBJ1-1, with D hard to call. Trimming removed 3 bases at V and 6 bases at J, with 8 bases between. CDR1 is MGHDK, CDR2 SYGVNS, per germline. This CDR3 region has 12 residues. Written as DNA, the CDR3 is TGTGCCAGCAGTGAGGAGTCTGCTGAAGCTTTCTTT. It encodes CASSEESAEAFF.

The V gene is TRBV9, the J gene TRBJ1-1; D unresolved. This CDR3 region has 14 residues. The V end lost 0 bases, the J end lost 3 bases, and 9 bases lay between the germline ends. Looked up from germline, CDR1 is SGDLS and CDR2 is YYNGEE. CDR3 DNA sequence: TGTGCCAGCAGCGTAGGAACAATGGACACTGAAGCTTTCTTT. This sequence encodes CASSVGTMDTEAFF.

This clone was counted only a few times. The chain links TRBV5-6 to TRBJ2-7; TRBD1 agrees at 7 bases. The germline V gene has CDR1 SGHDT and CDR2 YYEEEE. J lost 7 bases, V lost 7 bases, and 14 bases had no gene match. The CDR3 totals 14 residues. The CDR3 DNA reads TGTGCCAGCCGCGAGACAGGGCCCTTTCTGGAGCAGTACGTC. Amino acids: CASRETGPFLEQYV.

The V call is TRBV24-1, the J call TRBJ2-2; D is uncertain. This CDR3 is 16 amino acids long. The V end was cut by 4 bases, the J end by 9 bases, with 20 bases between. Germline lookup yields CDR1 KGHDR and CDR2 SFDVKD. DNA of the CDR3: TGTGCCACCAGTGACCGACTGTATAGTGGGTACCGGGAGCTGTTTTTT. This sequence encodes CATSDRLYSGYRELFF.

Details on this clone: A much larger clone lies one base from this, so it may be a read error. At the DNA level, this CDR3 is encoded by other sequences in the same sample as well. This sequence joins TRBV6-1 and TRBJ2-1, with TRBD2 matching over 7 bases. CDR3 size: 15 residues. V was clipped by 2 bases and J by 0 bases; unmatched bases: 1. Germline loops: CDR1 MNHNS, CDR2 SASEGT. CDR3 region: CASSELAGSYNEQFF. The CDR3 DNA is TGTGCCAGCAGTGAATTAGCGGGCTCCTACAATGAGCAGTTCTTC.

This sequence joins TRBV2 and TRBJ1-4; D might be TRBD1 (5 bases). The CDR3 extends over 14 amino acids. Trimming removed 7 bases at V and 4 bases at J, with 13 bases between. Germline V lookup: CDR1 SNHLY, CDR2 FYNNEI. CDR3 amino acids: CASTPGGFNEKLFF. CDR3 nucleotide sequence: TGTGCCAGCACCCCGGGGGGGTTTAATGAAAAACTGTTTTTT.

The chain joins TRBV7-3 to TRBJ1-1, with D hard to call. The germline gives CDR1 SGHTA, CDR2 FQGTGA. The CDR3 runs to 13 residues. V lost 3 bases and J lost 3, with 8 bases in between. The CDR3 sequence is CASSFRRDTEAFF. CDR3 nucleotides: TGTGCCAGCAGCTTTCGGAGGGACACTGAAGCTTTCTTT. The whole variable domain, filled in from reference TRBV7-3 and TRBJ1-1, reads GAGVSQTPSNKVTEKGKYVELRCDPISGHTALYWYRQSLGQGPEFLIYFQGTGAADDSGLPNDRFFAVRPEGSVSTLKIQRTERGDSAVYLCASSFRRDTEAFFGQGTRLTVV.

The CDR3 loop reads CASSQGGGLPTQYF. The DNA of the CDR3 is TGTGCCAGCAGCCAAGGCGGGGGCCTCCCTACGCAGTATTTT. The rearrangement uses TRBV3-1 (or the pseudogene TRBV3-2) and TRBJ2-3; D is perhaps TRBD2 (7 bases). The V gene's germline CDR1 is LGHDT and CDR2 YNNKEL (reference sequence). CDR3 size: 14 residues. Trimming removed 1 base from V and 8 bases from J, with 13 bases in between.

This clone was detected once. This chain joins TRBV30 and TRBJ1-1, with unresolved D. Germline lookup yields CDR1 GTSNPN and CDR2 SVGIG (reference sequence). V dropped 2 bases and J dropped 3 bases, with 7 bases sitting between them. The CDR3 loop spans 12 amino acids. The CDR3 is CAWSTGDTEAFF. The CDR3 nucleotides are TGTGCCTGGAGTACGGGTGACACTGAAGCTTTCTTT.

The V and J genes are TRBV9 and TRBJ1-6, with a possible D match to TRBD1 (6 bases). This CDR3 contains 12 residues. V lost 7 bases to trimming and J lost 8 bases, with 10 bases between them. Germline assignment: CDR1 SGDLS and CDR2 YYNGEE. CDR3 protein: CASGRGDSPLHF. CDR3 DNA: TGTGCCAGCGGCAGGGGAGATTCACCCCTCCACTTT.

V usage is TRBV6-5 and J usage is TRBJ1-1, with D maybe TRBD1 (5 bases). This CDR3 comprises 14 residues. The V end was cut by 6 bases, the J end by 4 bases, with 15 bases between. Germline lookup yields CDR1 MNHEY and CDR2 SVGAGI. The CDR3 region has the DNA TGTGCCAGCAGGCCGCAGGGCAGTCCCACTGAAGCTTTCTTT. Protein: CASRPQGSPTEAFF.

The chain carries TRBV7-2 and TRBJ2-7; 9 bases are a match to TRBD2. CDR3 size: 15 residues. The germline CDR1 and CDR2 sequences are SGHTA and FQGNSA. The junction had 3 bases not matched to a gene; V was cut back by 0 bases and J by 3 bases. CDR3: CASSLASSGSYEQYV. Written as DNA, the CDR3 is TGTGCCAGCAGCTTAGCGAGTAGCGGGAGCTACGAGCAGTACGTC.

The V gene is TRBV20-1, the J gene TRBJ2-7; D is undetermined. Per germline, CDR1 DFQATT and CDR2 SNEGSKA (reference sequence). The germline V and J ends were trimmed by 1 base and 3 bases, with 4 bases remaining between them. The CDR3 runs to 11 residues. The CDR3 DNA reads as TGCAGTGCTAGAGTCGGCTACGAGCAGTACTTC. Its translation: CSARVGYEQYF.

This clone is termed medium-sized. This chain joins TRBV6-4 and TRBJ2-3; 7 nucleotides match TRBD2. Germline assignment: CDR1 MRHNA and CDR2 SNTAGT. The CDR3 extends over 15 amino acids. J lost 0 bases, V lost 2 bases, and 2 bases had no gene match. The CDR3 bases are TGTGCCAGCAGTGACGGGCGGGAGAGCACAGATACGCAGTATTTT. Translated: CASSDGRESTDTQYF.

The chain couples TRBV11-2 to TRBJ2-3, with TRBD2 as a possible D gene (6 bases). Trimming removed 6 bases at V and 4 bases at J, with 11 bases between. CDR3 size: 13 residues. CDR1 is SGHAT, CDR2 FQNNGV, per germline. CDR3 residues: CASREGVADTQYF. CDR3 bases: TGTGCCAGCAGGGAGGGAGTCGCAGATACGCAGTATTTT.

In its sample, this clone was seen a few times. The chain's CDR3 is CAISESQDSYTGELFF. The DNA of the CDR3 is TGTGCCATCAGTGAGTCGCAGGACAGCTACACCGGGGAGCTGTTTTTT. The rearrangement links TRBV10-3 to TRBJ2-2; D is possibly TRBD1 (6 bases). The V gene's germline CDR1 is ENHRY and CDR2 SYGVKD. This CDR3 is built from 16 residues. Trimming pared 0 bases from V and 3 bases from J, leaving 11 bases between.

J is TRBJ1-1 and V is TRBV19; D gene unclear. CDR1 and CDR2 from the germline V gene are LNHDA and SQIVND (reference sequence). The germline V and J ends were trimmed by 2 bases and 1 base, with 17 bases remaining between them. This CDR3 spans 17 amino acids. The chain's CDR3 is CASSISPPRDKNTEAFF. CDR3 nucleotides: TGTGCCAGTAGTATATCCCCCCCCCGGGATAAGAACACTGAAGCTTTCTTT. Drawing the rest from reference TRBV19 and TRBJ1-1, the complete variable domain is DGGITQSPKYLFRKEGQNVTLSCEQNLNHDAMYWYRQDPGQGLRLIYYSQIVNDFQKGDIAEGYSVSREKKESFPLTVTSAQKNPTAFYLCASSISPPRDKNTEAFFGQGTRLTVV.

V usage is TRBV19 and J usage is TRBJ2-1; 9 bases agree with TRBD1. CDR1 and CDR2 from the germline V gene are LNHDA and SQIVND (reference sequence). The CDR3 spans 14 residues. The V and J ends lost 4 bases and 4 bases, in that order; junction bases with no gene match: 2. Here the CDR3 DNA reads TGTGCCAGTAGTAGGGGACAGGGTTACAATGAGCAGTTCTTC. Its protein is CASSRGQGYNEQFF.

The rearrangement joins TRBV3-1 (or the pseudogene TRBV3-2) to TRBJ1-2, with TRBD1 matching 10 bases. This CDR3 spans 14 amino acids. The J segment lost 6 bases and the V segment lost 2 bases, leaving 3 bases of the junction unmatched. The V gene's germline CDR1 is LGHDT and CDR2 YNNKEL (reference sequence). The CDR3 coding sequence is TGTGCCAGCAGCCAAAGGACAGGGGGGGATGGCTACACCTTC. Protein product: CASSQRTGGDGYTF.

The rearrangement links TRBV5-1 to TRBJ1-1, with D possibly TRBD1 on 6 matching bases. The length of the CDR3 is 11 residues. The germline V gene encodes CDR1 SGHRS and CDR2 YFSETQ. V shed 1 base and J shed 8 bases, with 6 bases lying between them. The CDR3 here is CASSLRGEAFF. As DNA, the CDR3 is TGCGCCAGCAGCTTGAGGGGGGAAGCTTTCTTT.

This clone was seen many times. CDR3 DNA sequence: TGTGCCTGGAGTTCGGGACACAGCTACGAGCAGTACTTC. Amino acid sequence: CAWSSGHSYEQYF. The chain is built from TRBV30 and TRBJ2-7; D is possibly TRBD1 (6 bases). The CDR3 covers 13 residues. Germline lookup yields CDR1 GTSNPN and CDR2 SVGIG (reference sequence). V lost 2 bases, J lost 3 bases, and 11 bases lay in between.

CDR3 loop: CASSRSGQSSGNTIYF. The CDR3 DNA follows: TGTGCCAGTAGTAGGTCGGGACAGTCCTCTGGAAACACCATATATTTT. V and J are TRBV19 and TRBJ1-3; 7 bases line up with TRBD1. J lost 0 bases, V lost 4 bases, and 6 bases had no gene match. This CDR3 spans 16 amino acids. Germline loops: CDR1 LNHDA, CDR2 SQIVND (reference sequence).

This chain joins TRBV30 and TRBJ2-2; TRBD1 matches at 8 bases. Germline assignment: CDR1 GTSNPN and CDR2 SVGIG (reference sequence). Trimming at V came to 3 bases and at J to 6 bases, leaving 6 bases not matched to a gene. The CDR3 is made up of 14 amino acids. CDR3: CAWRARGLAGELFF. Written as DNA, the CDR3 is TGTGCCTGGAGGGCCAGGGGGCTAGCCGGGGAGCTGTTTTTT.

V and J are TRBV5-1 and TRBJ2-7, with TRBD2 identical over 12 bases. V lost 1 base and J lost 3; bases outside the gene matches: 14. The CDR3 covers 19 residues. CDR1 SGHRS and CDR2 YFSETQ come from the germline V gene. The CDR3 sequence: CASSLWGLAGPTNGYEQYF. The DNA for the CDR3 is TGCGCCAGCAGCTTGTGGGGACTAGCGGGCCCCACCAATGGCTACGAGCAGTACTTC.

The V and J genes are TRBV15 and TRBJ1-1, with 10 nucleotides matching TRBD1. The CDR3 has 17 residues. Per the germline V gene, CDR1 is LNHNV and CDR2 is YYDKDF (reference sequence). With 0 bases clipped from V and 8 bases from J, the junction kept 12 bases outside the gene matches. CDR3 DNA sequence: TGTGCCACCAGCAGAGATAGTGCCGGGACAGGGGACGCAGAAGCTTTCTTT. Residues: CATSRDSAGTGDAEAFF. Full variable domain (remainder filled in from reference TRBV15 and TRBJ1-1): DAMVIQNPRYQVTQFGKPVTLSCSQTLNHNVMYWYQQKSSQAPKLLFHYYDKDFNNEADTPDNFQSRRPNTSFCFLDIRSPGLGDTAMYLCATSRDSAGTGDAEAFFGQGTRLTVV.

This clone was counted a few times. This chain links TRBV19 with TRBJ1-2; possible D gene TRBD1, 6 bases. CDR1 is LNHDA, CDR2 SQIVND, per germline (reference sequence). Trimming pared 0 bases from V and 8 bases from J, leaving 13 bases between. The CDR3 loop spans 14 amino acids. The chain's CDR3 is CASSIDIGGYGYTF. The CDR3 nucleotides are TGTGCCAGTAGTATAGATATAGGGGGATACGGCTACACCTTC.

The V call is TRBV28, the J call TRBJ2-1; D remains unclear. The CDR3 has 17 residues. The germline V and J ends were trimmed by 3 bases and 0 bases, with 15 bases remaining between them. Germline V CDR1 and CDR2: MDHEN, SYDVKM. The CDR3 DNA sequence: TGTGCCAGCAGTTTTATATCAGCGATCAGCTCCTACAATGAGCAGTTCTTC. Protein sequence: CASSFISAISSYNEQFF.